The next 23 T cell receptor beta chains were all read from a single sample in a study of blood T cell repertoires in COVID-19 (TCRdb year 2020). Libraries were prepared through the immunoSEQ multiplex PCR assay. TCRdb took over this immuneACCESS table, retaining in-frame rearrangements with V and J assigned. Such tables are incomplete; in checked studies, under half of the missing clones stem from an unresolved V gene, and the remainder is unexplained. Counted in this sample were 150,000 to 180,000 clones; 91% of them appeared once. The ten largest clones represent less than 0.6% of the sample. Material for sequencing was peripheral blood. The receptors were gathered from a man aged 50 to 59 with acute or convalescent COVID-19.

This clone was observed a few times. In nucleotides, the CDR3 is TGTGCCAGCAGCGTTGACAGAACTGAAGCTTTCTTT. Amino acid sequence: CASSVDRTEAFF. The chain couples TRBV2 to TRBJ1-1; tentative D call: TRBD1 (5 bases). Germline V gene data show CDR1 as SNHLY and CDR2 as FYNNEI. This CDR3 comprises 12 residues. V gave up 6 bases and J gave up 5 bases, with 10 bases separating them.

The CDR3 DNA is TGTGCCAGCAGCGGAATAGCGGGAGGCAGCACAGATACGCAGTATTTT. It is translated as CASSGIAGGSTDTQYF. The chain employs TRBV5-4 and TRBJ2-3; 10 nucleotides match TRBD2. Trimming cost V 4 bases and J 0 bases; bases outside gene matches: 5. The CDR3 consists of 16 residues. Germline V CDR1 and CDR2: SGHNT, YYREEE (reference sequence). Variable domain in full (rest from reference TRBV5-4 and TRBJ2-3): ETGVTQSPTHLIKTRGQQVTLRCSSQSGHNTVSWYQQALGQGPQFIFQYYREEENGRGNFPPRFSGLQFPNYSSELNVNALELDDSALYLCASSGIAGGSTDTQYFGPGTRLTVL.

The V call is TRBV18, the J call TRBJ2-7; maybe TRBD1 (5 bases). There are 13 residues in the CDR3. Germline V gene data show CDR1 as KGHSH and CDR2 as LQKENI. V was shortened by 3 bases and J by 7 bases, with 13 bases between the two germline ends. The CDR3, as DNA: TGTGCCAGCTCACCTCTGACAGAGCGTGAGCAGTACTTC. It is translated as CASSPLTEREQYF.

CDR3 bases: TGTGCCAGCAGCCCCCTCGGAACGGGTGAAAAACTGTTTTTT. Amino acid sequence: CASSPLGTGEKLFF. The chain couples TRBV7-9 to TRBJ1-4; D call uncertain. The CDR3 contains 14 residues. V lost 5 bases and J lost 7, with 14 bases in between. The germline V gene encodes CDR1 SEHNR and CDR2 FQNEAQ (reference sequence).

The table lists this clone with a few counts. The chain employs TRBV19 and TRBJ1-5; 8 bases line up with TRBD1. Trimming cost V 4 bases and J 2 bases; bases outside gene matches: 4. There are 15 residues in the CDR3. From germline, CDR1 is LNHDA and CDR2 SQIVND (reference sequence). CDR3 nucleotides: TGTGCCAGTAGTAATACAGGGGGTGGCAATCAGCCCCAGCATTTT. Amino acids: CASSNTGGGNQPQHF. Full variable domain (remainder filled in from reference TRBV19 and TRBJ1-5): DGGITQSPKYLFRKEGQNVTLSCEQNLNHDAMYWYRQDPGQGLRLIYYSQIVNDFQKGDIAEGYSVSREKKESFPLTVTSAQKNPTAFYLCASSNTGGGNQPQHFGDGTRLSIL.

The V gene is TRBV6-2 or TRBV6-3, the J gene TRBJ1-1, with TRBD1 matching 8 bases. The CDR3 runs 19 residues. J lost 3 bases, V lost 6 bases, and 21 bases had no gene match. Germline V gene sequence: CDR1 MNHEY, CDR2 SVGEGT. CDR3 in DNA: TGTGCCAGCAGGTACAGTGTTCTAGGACAGGGTATGCGGGACACTGAAGCTTTCTTT. Its protein is CASRYSVLGQGMRDTEAFF.

This clone was recorded a few times. The chain couples TRBV29-1 to TRBJ1-2; D is perhaps TRBD1 (6 bases). The germline V and J ends were trimmed by 7 bases and 4 bases, with 13 bases remaining between them. Looked up from germline, CDR1 is SQVTM and CDR2 is ANQGSEA. This CDR3 has 12 residues. The CDR3 loop is CSAKTGLYGYTF. CDR3 nucleotides: TGCAGCGCAAAGACAGGCCTCTATGGCTACACCTTC.

This CDR3 is CASIPGTGGLYNEQFF. The DNA of the CDR3 is TGTGCCAGCATCCCAGGGACAGGGGGCCTTTACAATGAGCAGTTCTTC. The V and J genes are TRBV7-9 and TRBJ2-1, with TRBD1 identical over 12 bases. The CDR3 length is 16 residues. Germline assignment: CDR1 SEHNR and CDR2 FQNEAQ (reference sequence). V lost 7 bases to trimming and J lost 4 bases; unmatched junction nucleotides: 8.

J is TRBJ1-2 and V is TRBV28; D is unresolved. Germline CDR1 MDHEN, CDR2 SYDVKM. The CDR3 is 14 amino acids. Trimming left V 7 bases short and J 3 bases short, with 15 bases between. CDR3 sequence: CASTPSGSHYGYTF. CDR3 DNA: TGTGCCAGCACCCCATCCGGTTCCCACTATGGCTACACCTTC.

The chain uses TRBV7-2 and TRBJ1-5, with 7 bases matching TRBD1. This CDR3 comprises 15 residues. The germline CDR1 and CDR2 sequences are SGHTA and FQGNSA. The V segment lost 5 bases and the J segment 4 bases; nucleotides outside the gene matches: 8. DNA for the CDR3: TGTGCCAGCAGCCGTTCTGGGACAGAAAATCAGCCCCAGCATTTT. Translation gives CASSRSGTENQPQHF.

This clone was seen a handful of times. This sequence joins TRBV6-5 and TRBJ1-2; TRBD1 matches 7 bases. J lost 3 bases, V lost 5 bases, and 6 bases had no gene match. This CDR3 has 14 residues. Per germline, CDR1 MNHEY and CDR2 SVGAGI. DNA of the CDR3: TGTGCCAGCAGTAAACACGACAGGGACTATGGCTACACCTTC. This sequence encodes CASSKHDRDYGYTF.

The chain's CDR3 is CASSFRDTFYEQYF. The CDR3 nucleotides are TGTGCCAGCAGTTTCCGGGACACTTTCTACGAGCAGTACTTC. The V call is TRBV27, the J call TRBJ2-7; D might be TRBD1 (6 bases). The germline gives CDR1 MNHEY, CDR2 SMNVEV (reference sequence). The CDR3 has 14 residues. With 3 bases removed from V and 3 bases from J, the gap between germline ends came to 12 bases.

This chain uses TRBV29-1 with TRBJ1-2, with 7 bases matching TRBD1. The CDR3 contains 12 residues. Trimming cost V 6 bases and J 0 bases; bases outside gene matches: 1. CDR1 is SQVTM and CDR2 is ANQGSEA in the germline V gene. CDR3 DNA: TGCAGCGTCGGACAGGCTAACTATGGCTACACCTTC. It translates to CSVGQANYGYTF.

The chain combines TRBV6-6 with TRBJ1-1, with TRBD1 identical over 8 bases. Germline CDR1 reads MNHNY; CDR2 reads SVGAGI (reference sequence). V lost 4 bases and J lost 5; bases outside the gene matches: 6. This CDR3 has 14 amino acids. For the CDR3, the DNA is TGTGCCAGCAGTTTCAACAGGGGGGGAACTGAAGCTTTCTTT. Its translation: CASSFNRGGTEAFF.

V usage is TRBV18 and J usage is TRBJ2-2; D uncertain. This CDR3 has 15 residues. V lost 6 bases, J lost 6 bases, and 17 bases lay in between. The germline V gene encodes CDR1 KGHSH and CDR2 LQKENI. The CDR3 DNA is TGTGCCAGCTCTCCCTACTCCATGAAAGCCGGGGAGCTGTTTTTT. Residues: CASSPYSMKAGELFF.

The chain combines TRBV28 with TRBJ2-2; 7 bases map to TRBD1. The CDR3 runs to 16 residues. The germline gives CDR1 MDHEN, CDR2 SYDVKM. After removal of 3 bases from V and 0 bases from J, the junction contained 4 bases not matched to a gene. In DNA, the CDR3 is TGTGCCAGCAGTTTCAAGAGGGGGCCGAACACCGGGGAGCTGTTTTTT. Protein product: CASSFKRGPNTGELFF.

This clone occurred once. The chain has TRBV25-1 and TRBJ1-1; D may be TRBD1 (6 bases). CDR1 and CDR2 (germline): MGHDK, SYGVNS. V lost 6 bases and J lost 3, with 17 bases in between. The CDR3 runs 15 residues. The CDR3 reads CASRASGGGYTEAFF. In nucleotides, the CDR3 is TGTGCCAGCAGAGCGTCGGGGGGGGGCTACACTGAAGCTTTCTTT.

The chain has TRBV19 and TRBJ2-2; the match to TRBD1 covers 7 bases. The germline V gene encodes CDR1 LNHDA and CDR2 SQIVND (reference sequence). The CDR3 length is 16 residues. V gave up 4 bases and J gave up 0 bases; unmatched junction bases: 5. CDR3 coding DNA: TGTGCCAGTAGTAAAGGACAGGCGACGAACACCGGGGAGCTGTTTTTT. Translation gives CASSKGQATNTGELFF.

J is TRBJ1-3 and V is TRBV4-2; D gene ambiguous. The CDR3 consists of 15 residues. V was shortened by 0 bases and J by 3 bases, with 9 bases between the two germline ends. Germline loops: CDR1 LGHNA, CDR2 YNFKEQ. CDR3 sequence reads: CASSQDQVLGNTIYF. The CDR3, as DNA: TGTGCCAGCAGCCAAGATCAGGTCCTTGGAAACACCATATATTTT.

The chain uses TRBV7-2 and TRBJ1-2, with 7 bases lining up with TRBD1. Germline lookup yields CDR1 SGHTA and CDR2 FQGNSA. This CDR3 region has 15 residues. Trimming cost V 5 bases and J 0 bases; bases outside gene matches: 6. CDR3 coding DNA: TGTGCCAGCAGCCCCCGGGACAGCTCTAACTATGGCTACACCTTC. As protein: CASSPRDSSNYGYTF.

This clone was observed a single time. The CDR3 protein is CASSHGTENQPQHF. In DNA form, the CDR3 reads TGCGCCAGCAGCCACGGGACAGAGAATCAGCCCCAGCATTTT. The rearrangement joins TRBV4-1 to TRBJ1-5; TRBD1 matches at 7 bases. There are 14 residues in the CDR3. V lost 3 bases and J lost 4; bases outside the gene matches: 3. The germline V gene encodes CDR1 MGHRA and CDR2 YSYEKL.

This chain joins TRBV5-4 and TRBJ1-3, with D perhaps TRBD1 (5 bases). The ends were cut back, 4 bases at V and 1 base at J, with 12 bases in the middle. This CDR3 is 15 amino acids long. Germline V gene data show CDR1 as SGHNT and CDR2 as YYREEE (reference sequence). CDR3: CASSMAGYSGNTIYF. The CDR3 coding sequence is TGTGCCAGCAGCATGGCAGGGTATTCTGGAAACACCATATATTTT.

This chain uses TRBV19 with TRBJ1-5, with D possibly TRBD1 on 5 matching bases. There are 15 residues in the CDR3. Trimming removed 4 bases from V and 3 bases from J, with 13 bases in between. CDR1 and CDR2 from the germline V gene are LNHDA and SQIVND (reference sequence). The CDR3 region has the DNA TGTGCCAGTAGTAATCAGCGGGGCCTCAATCAGCCCCAGCATTTT. Its protein is CASSNQRGLNQPQHF.